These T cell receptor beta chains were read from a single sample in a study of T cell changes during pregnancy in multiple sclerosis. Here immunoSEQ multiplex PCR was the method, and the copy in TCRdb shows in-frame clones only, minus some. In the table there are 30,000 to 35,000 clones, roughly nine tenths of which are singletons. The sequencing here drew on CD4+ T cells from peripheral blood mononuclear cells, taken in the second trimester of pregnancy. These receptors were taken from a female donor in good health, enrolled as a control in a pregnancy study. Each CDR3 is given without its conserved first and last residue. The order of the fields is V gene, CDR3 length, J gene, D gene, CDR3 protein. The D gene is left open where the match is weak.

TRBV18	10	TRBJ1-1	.	ASSPINTEAF
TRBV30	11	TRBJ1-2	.	AWRGRGMGRYT
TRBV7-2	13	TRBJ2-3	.	ASSLRPGLADTQY
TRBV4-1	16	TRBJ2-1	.	ASSQVGNRGGPPQEQF
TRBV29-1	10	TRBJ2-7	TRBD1	SVRDSEYEQY
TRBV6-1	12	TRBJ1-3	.	ASSEQGRGNTIY
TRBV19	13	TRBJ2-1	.	ASSRAGNSYNEQF
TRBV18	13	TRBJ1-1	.	ASSPLDSLATEAF
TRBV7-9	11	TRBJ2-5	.	ASSLDSAETQY
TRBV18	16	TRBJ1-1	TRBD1	ASSPSLGTGVENTEAF
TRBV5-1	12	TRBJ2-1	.	ATIGQGPSNEQF
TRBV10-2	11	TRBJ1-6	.	ASNDRSWSPLH
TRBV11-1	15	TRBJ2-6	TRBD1	ASSFRTGGFGANVLT
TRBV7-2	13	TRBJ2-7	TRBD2	ASSLVGGDSYEQY
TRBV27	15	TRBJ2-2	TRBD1	ASSLTGIGTGVSKLF
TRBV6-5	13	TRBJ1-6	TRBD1	ASCRGVTYNSPLH
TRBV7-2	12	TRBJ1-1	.	ASSLNPTSFEAF
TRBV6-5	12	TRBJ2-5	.	ATQLGEVAKTQY
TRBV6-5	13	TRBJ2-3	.	ASSSPGTVTDTQY
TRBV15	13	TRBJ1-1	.	ATSRPPTLNTEAF
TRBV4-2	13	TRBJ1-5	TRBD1	ASSITGGDGQPQH
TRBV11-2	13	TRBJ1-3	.	ASSRNRETRNTIY
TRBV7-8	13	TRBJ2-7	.	ASSLAPVTEYEQY
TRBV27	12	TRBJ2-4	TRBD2	ASTSGGAKNIQY
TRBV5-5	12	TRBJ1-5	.	ASSLRGPDQPQH
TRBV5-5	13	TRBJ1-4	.	ASSLDPGLSEKLF
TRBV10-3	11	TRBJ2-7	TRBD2	AIRLAGGYEQY
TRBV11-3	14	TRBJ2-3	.	ASSLVDSVGTDTQY
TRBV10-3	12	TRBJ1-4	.	AISDDTTNEKLF
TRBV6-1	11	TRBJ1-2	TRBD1	ASSRGQFYGYT
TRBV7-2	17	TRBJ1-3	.	ASSLSFFPGVPPGNTIY
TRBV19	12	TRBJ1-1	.	ASSMTRKNTEAF
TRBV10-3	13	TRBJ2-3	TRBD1	ASTRQGQTTDTQY
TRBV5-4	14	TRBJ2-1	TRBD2	ASSRGGDSSYNEQF
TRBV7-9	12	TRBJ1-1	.	ASSLGYEVDEAF
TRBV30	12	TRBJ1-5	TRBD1	AWSSGQGIQPQH
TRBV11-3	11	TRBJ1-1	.	ASSLNQGTEAF
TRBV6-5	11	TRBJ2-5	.	ASSLDRQETQY